This is a list of T cell receptor beta chains from one sample in a study of shared clonotypes between healthy human individuals. Sequenced by immunoSEQ multiplex PCR; TCRdb stores in-frame clones only, minus some. This sample has roughly 2 million clones, with around 96% found just once. Sequencing was done on a sample of naive CD8+ T cells sorted from blood. All receptors come from a man between 18 and 29 years old in good health. Both conserved end residues are part of each CDR3. D genes are given only for firm matches. Rows give clone size only sometimes, using once, few, many, or a class for an expanded clone.

TRBD1	TRBV7-9	once	TRBJ2-7	12	CASLGQGYEQYF	TGTGCCAGCCTGGGACAGGGTTACGAGCAGTACTTC
.	TRBV4-1	.	TRBJ1-2	13	CASSQERAGGYTF	TGCGCCAGCAGCCAAGAACGGGCAGGAGGCTACACCTTC
TRBD1	TRBV27	.	TRBJ1-2	15	CASSLVWDRDDGYTF	TGTGCCAGCAGTTTGGTATGGGACAGGGATGATGGCTACACCTTC
.	TRBV5-6	.	TRBJ2-1	14	CASSWGDSDNEQFF	TGTGCCAGCAGCTGGGGGGACAGTGACAATGAGCAGTTCTTC
.	TRBV4-1	once	TRBJ2-7	15	CASSLRDKSNYEQYF	TGCGCCAGCAGCCTTCGGGACAAAAGTAACTACGAGCAGTACTTC
TRBD1	TRBV7-3	.	TRBJ1-1	15	CASSLTTGVNTEAFF	TGTGCCAGCAGCTTGACGACAGGGGTGAACACTGAAGCTTTCTTT
.	TRBV10-1	.	TRBJ2-3	14	CASSEGRTTDTQYF	TGCGCCAGCAGTGAGGGGCGAACCACAGATACGCAGTATTTT
.	TRBV25-1	.	TRBJ2-7	12	CASSEIGVEQYF	TGTGCCAGCAGTGAAATCGGTGTCGAGCAGTACTTC
.	TRBV5-1	once	TRBJ2-7	11	CARPLLGEQYF	TGCGCCCGTCCTCTATTAGGCGAGCAGTACTTC
.	TRBV19	few	TRBJ1-3	14	CASSEGSSGNTIYF	TGTGCCAGTAGTGAGGGGAGCTCTGGAAACACCATATATTTT
.	TRBV9	once	TRBJ2-7	13	CASSVGPVYEQYF	TGTGCCAGCAGCGTCGGGCCTGTTTACGAGCAGTACTTC
TRBD2	TRBV7-9	.	TRBJ2-1	19	CASSPEPGLAGKDNNEQFF	TGTGCCAGCAGCCCCGAACCGGGACTAGCGGGAAAAGATAACAATGAGCAGTTCTTC
TRBD2	TRBV6-5	.	TRBJ2-1	13	CASSGTSPHEQFF	TGTGCCAGCAGTGGGACTAGTCCTCATGAGCAGTTCTTC
.	TRBV18	.	TRBJ2-7	16	CASSPQGGGRSYEQYF	TGTGCCAGCTCACCGCAGGGGGGCGGGAGGTCCTACGAGCAGTACTTC
.	TRBV7-9	.	TRBJ1-2	13	CASSLAGAYGYTF	TGTGCCAGCAGCTTAGCAGGTGCCTATGGCTACACCTTC
.	TRBV5-1	.	TRBJ2-1	13	CASSPIRGNEQFF	TGCGCCAGCAGTCCAATCCGGGGGAATGAGCAGTTCTTC
.	TRBV9	once	TRBJ2-2	13	CASRTGGAGELFF	TGTGCCAGCAGGACTGGGGGCGCCGGGGAGCTGTTTTTT
.	TRBV9	.	TRBJ2-1	17	CASSAPTGWDSYNEQFF	TGTGCCAGCAGCGCCCCCACGGGATGGGACTCCTACAATGAGCAGTTCTTC
TRBD2	TRBV2	.	TRBJ2-3	15	CASSDIAGAPDTQYF	TGTGCCAGCAGTGACATAGCGGGGGCCCCAGATACGCAGTATTTT
TRBD1	TRBV9	few	TRBJ1-4	15	CASSVAGTGNEKLFF	TGTGCCAGCAGCGTAGCCGGGACAGGGAATGAAAAACTGTTTTTT
.	TRBV6-1	.	TRBJ2-2	15	CASSEVGGATGELFF	TGTGCCAGCAGTGAAGTTGGGGGAGCCACCGGGGAGCTGTTTTTT
TRBD1	TRBV4-1	once	TRBJ2-5	17	CASSQADRGLVVETQYF	TGCGCCAGCAGCCAAGCCGACAGGGGGTTGGTTGTAGAGACCCAGTACTTC
.	TRBV4-1	.	TRBJ1-5	12	CASREEAGPQHF	TGCGCCAGCAGGGAAGAGGCGGGGCCCCAGCATTTT
.	TRBV9	.	TRBJ1-2	16	CASSVNPQDSNYGYTF	TGTGCCAGCAGCGTAAATCCACAAGACAGTAACTATGGCTACACCTTC
.	TRBV27	once	TRBJ2-1	14	CASSFRGSYNEQFF	TGTGCCAGCAGTTTCCGGGGATCCTACAATGAGCAGTTCTTC
.	TRBV4-2	.	TRBJ1-3	16	CASSLSGEGDGNTIYF	TGTGCCAGCAGCCTTTCGGGGGAGGGGGACGGAAACACCATATATTTT
.	TRBV5-8	.	TRBJ1-4	14	CASSYGTFNEKLFF	TGTGCCAGCAGCTACGGGACATTCAACGAAAAACTGTTTTTT
TRBD2	TRBV7-9	once	TRBJ2-1	15	CASSSSGRVYNEQFF	TGTGCCAGCAGCTCCAGCGGGAGGGTCTACAATGAGCAGTTCTTC
TRBD1	TRBV4-1	.	TRBJ1-1	13	CASSQEGQAEAFF	TGCGCCAGCAGCCAGGAAGGACAGGCCGAAGCTTTCTTT
.	TRBV18	.	TRBJ2-7	15	CASSPPGQPSYEQYF	TGTGCCAGCTCACCACCCGGACAGCCGAGCTACGAGCAGTACTTC
.	TRBV7-6	.	TRBJ2-7	14	CASSLGESGYEQYF	TGTGCCAGCAGCTTAGGGGAATCAGGCTACGAGCAGTACTTC
.	TRBV5-1	.	TRBJ1-1	12	CASSLGATEAFF	TGCGCCAGCAGCTTGGGGGCCACTGAAGCTTTCTTT
TRBD1	TRBV6-6	.	TRBJ2-7	14	CASSYSAGGYEQYF	TGTGCCAGCAGTTACTCGGCAGGGGGCTACGAGCAGTACTTC
TRBD1	TRBV27	.	TRBJ2-4	12	CASTDRGGIQYF	TGTGCCAGCACCGACAGGGGGGGCATTCAGTACTTC
TRBD1	TRBV7-9	.	TRBJ1-5	17	CASSFSDRVFGNQPQHF	TGTGCCAGCAGCTTCTCAGACAGGGTATTTGGCAATCAGCCCCAGCATTTT
TRBD2	TRBV7-9	.	TRBJ2-3	16	CASSLGTSFGTDTQYF	TGTGCCAGCAGCTTAGGGACTAGCTTTGGCACAGATACGCAGTATTTT
.	TRBV4-1	.	TRBJ1-5	15	CASSQGGRGLQPQHF	TGCGCCAGCAGCCAAGGGGGGCGGGGGCTTCAGCCCCAGCATTTT
TRBD1	TRBV28	.	TRBJ2-7	12	CASGQGTYEQYF	TGTGCCAGCGGACAGGGGACCTACGAGCAGTACTTC
TRBD1	TRBV29-1	.	TRBJ1-2	12	CSVVDRDYGYTF	TGCAGCGTTGTGGACAGGGACTATGGCTACACCTTC
.	TRBV4-1	.	TRBJ1-6	14	CASSQVTGYSPLHF	TGCGCCAGCAGCCAAGTAACCGGGTACTCACCCCTCCACTTT
.	TRBV27	once	TRBJ2-1	13	CASSFGGNNEQFF	TGTGCCAGCAGTTTTGGGGGTAACAATGAGCAGTTCTTC
.	TRBV10-2	.	TRBJ2-1	15	CASSGQEDSYNEQFF	TGCGCCAGCAGTGGACAGGAGGACTCCTACAATGAGCAGTTCTTC
.	TRBV5-4	.	TRBJ2-7	13	CASRTLGAYEQYF	TGTGCCAGCAGGACTCTAGGGGCCTACGAGCAGTACTTC
TRBD1	TRBV7-2	.	TRBJ1-3	16	CASSPRIGGQGDTIYF	TGTGCCAGCAGCCCCCGTATTGGGGGTCAGGGGGACACCATATATTTT
.	TRBV7-9	few	TRBJ2-4	14	CASSPGAVENIQYF	TGTGCCAGCAGCCCCGGGGCTGTTGAAAACATTCAGTACTTC
.	TRBV6-5	.	TRBJ2-1	14	CASSYSAEGDEQFF	TGTGCCAGCAGTTACTCGGCAGAGGGCGATGAGCAGTTCTTC
TRBD2	TRBV5-1	.	TRBJ2-5	16	CASSEKISSGLETQYF	TGCGCCAGCAGCGAAAAAATTTCTAGCGGGCTAGAGACCCAGTACTTC
.	TRBV30	.	TRBJ1-4	15	CAWSVSGWGSEKLFF	TGTGCCTGGAGTGTATCTGGGTGGGGGAGCGAAAAACTGTTTTTT
.	TRBV10-3	.	TRBJ2-2	15	CASSSGLANTGELFF	TGTGCCTCCAGTAGCGGCCTCGCGAACACCGGGGAGCTGTTTTTT
TRBD1	TRBV7-2	.	TRBJ2-5	15	CASSQDRDRVETQYF	TGTGCCAGCAGCCAGGACCGGGACAGGGTTGAGACCCAGTACTTC
TRBD2	TRBV29-1	.	TRBJ2-1	15	CSVEGTSGRPNEQFF	TGCAGCGTTGAAGGGACTAGCGGGCGCCCTAATGAGCAGTTCTTC
.	TRBV1	once	TRBJ2-1	12	CTSSLLNWEQFF	TGCACCAGCAGCCTTCTGAATTGGGAGCAGTTCTTC
.	TRBV27	.	TRBJ2-1	14	CASSLTSELDEQFF	TGTGCCAGCAGTTTAACATCAGAGCTCGATGAGCAGTTCTTC
.	TRBV9	.	TRBJ2-7	13	CASSVASPSEQYF	TGTGCCAGCAGCGTAGCTTCACCCTCCGAGCAGTACTTC